This T cell receptor beta chain appears in the sequencing data of a study of blood T cell repertoires in COVID-19. Trimming cost V 2 bases and J 3 bases, with 15 bases left between them. Per the germline V gene, CDR1 is SGHTA and CDR2 is FQGNSA. The CDR3 runs to 16 residues. The protocol was immunoSEQ multiplex PCR, while the TCRdb copy is restricted to in-frame clones and leaves out a portion. The table lists 90,000 to 100,000 clones, 84% of them singletons. The sequence was obtained from a man in his sixties with acute or convalescent COVID-19. The chain recombines TRBV7-2 with TRBJ2-3; no definite D call. Sequencing was carried out using peripheral blood. The CDR3 sequence is CASSLNRVPQTDTQYF. The CDR3 nucleotides read TGTGCCAGCAGCTTAAATCGGGTCCCCCAGACAGATACGCAGTATTTT.